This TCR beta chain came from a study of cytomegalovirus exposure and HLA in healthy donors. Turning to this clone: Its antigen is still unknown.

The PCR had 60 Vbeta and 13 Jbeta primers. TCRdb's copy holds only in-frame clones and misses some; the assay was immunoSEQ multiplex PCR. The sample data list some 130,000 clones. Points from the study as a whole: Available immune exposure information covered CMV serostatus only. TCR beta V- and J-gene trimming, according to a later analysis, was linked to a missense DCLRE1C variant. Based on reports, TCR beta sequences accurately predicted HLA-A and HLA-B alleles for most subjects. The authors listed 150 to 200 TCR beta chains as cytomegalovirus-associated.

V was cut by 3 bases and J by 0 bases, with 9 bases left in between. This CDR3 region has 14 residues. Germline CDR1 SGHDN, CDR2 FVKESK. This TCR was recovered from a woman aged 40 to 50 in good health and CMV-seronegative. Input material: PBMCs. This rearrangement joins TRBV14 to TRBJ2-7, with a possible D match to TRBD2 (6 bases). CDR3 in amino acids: CASSHQTSSYEQYV. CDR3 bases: TGTGCCAGCAGCCACCAGACTAGCTCCTACGAGCAGTACGTC.